The present T cell receptor (beta chain) was sequenced within a study of cytomegalovirus exposure and HLA in healthy donors (dated by TCRdb to 2015 to 2018). About the full investigation: An earlier analysis of approximately 640 of the donors reported about 250 Gb of sequence data and around 120 million unique TCR beta sequences from about 200 million T cells. Of the 300 to 500 genotyped donors, less than 85% were placed in the genetic ancestry cluster associated with self-reported Caucasian donors. In the later analysis, no new phenotypic data were used to find candidate immune exposures; instead, reliance was placed on TCR beta sequences and their occurrence across donors. The T cell repertoires of several hundred subjects were profiled by immunosequencing and related to cytomegalovirus serostatus. Donor age, sex, ethnicity and CMV serostatus were collected together with the repertoire data. Along with the approximately 620-subject first cohort, a separate validation cohort of 120 different subjects was used. Among 398 genotyped donors of the cohort, an average of approximately 230,000 unique TCR beta nucleotide sequences were sequenced per donor, roughly 20% of them non-productive. The aim of the study was to test whether cataloging public T cell receptors could identify signatures of past pathogen exposure. Every repertoire in the discovery cohort had been generated on one and the same sequencing platform. HLA typing covered class I and class II loci at four-digit resolution. Roughly 300 gigabases of sequencing data and roughly 90 million unique TCR sequences were included in an early release covering roughly 600 HLA-typed donors. An earlier analysis of some 500 of the donors applied high-throughput TCR beta sequencing to assess whether each TCR beta V gene segment acted as functional or pseudogenic. A later genetic analysis took genome-wide SNP genotypes for about 55% of the 666 donors and used that subset as a discovery cohort. A handful of DR-DQ haplotypes were handled as single units for association and clustering because linkage in the cohort was strong. To predict cytomegalovirus infection status, the study combined high-throughput TCR immunosequencing, statistical association of individual TCRs with disease status, and machine learning. The number of typed donors differed by locus: about 629-630 for A, B, C, DRB1 and DQB1; 522 for DQA1; over 600 for DPA1; and around 450 for DPB1. To study patterns of TCR occurrence, a later analysis re-analyzed previously published TCR beta repertoires from around 660 donors and added high-resolution HLA genotyping. Overall results and qualifications from the work: CMV serostatus was the only immune exposure information available for the cohort. A group of highly shared sequence variants was considered likely to be a technical artifact of the sequencing pipeline. Roughly uniform sequencing depth across donors was assumed in presence/absence analyses, although this assumption may not hold. HLA typing was unavailable for some donors at each locus, so association tests used only the typed subset. Linkage disequilibrium might explain the correlated functional status among segregating V segments, but an unknown experimental factor could not be ruled out. A later genetic analysis reported fewer N-insertions in productive TCRs among donors in an Asian-associated ancestry cluster than the roughly 690-donor mean. A later analysis found that TCR association rates varied across HLA loci, with DRB1 alleles showing the most associated TCRs and HLA-C alleles the fewest. According to a later analysis, parvovirus B19, influenza, CMV and Epstein-Barr virus appeared linked to several top co-occurrence clusters. In a later analysis, HLA-associated TCR beta chains showed more clonal expansion and lower generation probabilities than non-associated chains that were equally common. The classifier was reported to diagnose cytomegalovirus status with high specificity and sensitivity in both the original and validation cohorts. Most CMV-associated TCR beta chains appeared to be HLA-restricted in a later analysis, and the HLA associations seemed to be driven largely by CMV exposure. Three of the identified cytomegalovirus-associated TCR beta chains were confirmed in vitro to be specific for cytomegalovirus antigens. V-gene and J-gene trimming of TCR beta chains was associated with a missense DCLRE1C variant in a later genetic analysis, and the association was replicated in an independent cohort. In a later analysis, 16,951 TCR beta sequences were associated with specific HLA alleles at a false discovery rate of 0.05. In an earlier analysis of under 600 of the donors, most TCR beta V segments were observed in productive rearrangements about 87% or about 30% of the time, broadly matching IMGT annotations. A further reported finding was that TCR beta sequences accurately predicted the HLA-A and HLA-B alleles for most subjects in the first cohort. Because the 87-base-pair reads could not distinguish some IMGT-functional V segments, including TRBV6-2 and TRBV6-3, those segments were excluded. According to the authors, the approach could potentially be generalized to other disease states and immunological phenotypes. About 15 rarely observed V segments, including chromosome 9 orphons, were excluded from the earlier analysis of approximately 500 of the donors because counts were too low. A total of 150 to 200 TCR beta chains were listed by the study as associated with cytomegalovirus. In this cohort, only TCR beta chains were sequenced, and detectable features were limited by the absence of alpha or paired-chain data. Across donors, most TCR sequences were observed very rarely, whereas some public TCRs were present in many individuals. Assigning TCR associations to individual alleles was difficult when HLA alleles, especially DR and DQ, strongly co-occurred.

The method behind the library was the immunoSEQ multiplex PCR assay. The multiplex PCR relied on a mix of 60 forward primers for TCR Vbeta segments and 13 reverse primers for TCR Jbeta segments. A multiplex PCR assay on genomic DNA amplified the CDR3 region of rearranged TCR beta genes. On the Illumina HiSeq System, the amplified TCR beta libraries were sequenced as 87-base-pair reads. Regarding the original processing steps: In a later analysis, tens of millions of unique TCR beta chains were counted across the roughly 670 repertoires, and about 10 million of these chains were shared by at least two donors. Raw reads were error-corrected and collapsed into unique sequences by a nearest-neighbor algorithm in which closely related sequences were merged to remove PCR and sequencing errors. CDR3 sequences were aligned to IMGT reference sequences to assign V, D and J gene segments. For a sequence to be retained, a match of at least six nucleotides was required to both a V gene segment and a J gene segment. Rearrangements were classified as productive when the CDR3 lacked stop codons and remained in frame with V and J, and all other rearrangements were classified as non-productive. Following IMGT convention, CDR3 was defined as the stretch from the second conserved V-encoded cysteine to the conserved J-encoded phenylalanine. Sequences without an unambiguous match to a single V gene segment were excluded from the earlier analysis of several hundred of the donors. In an earlier analysis of several hundred of the donors, V segments were called functional above 56.7% productive rearrangements and were called segregating when the between-donor standard deviation exceeded 5%. A statistical classification framework was built to diagnose cytomegalovirus status from the catalog of TCR beta chain sequences. In a later analysis, TCR nucleotide sequences were compared against IMGT/GENE-DB human TR gene sequences so that V and J genes could be assigned. Using the TCRdist pipeline, a later analysis assigned CDR3 sequences along with most-parsimonious VDJ recombination scenarios. A later analysis defined each TCR beta chain by its CDR3 amino acid sequence plus V-gene family, and excluded reads lacking a unique V-gene family. In a later analysis, 500 to 650 highly shared, low-generation-probability nucleotide sequences were removed to address suspected cross-contamination and a sequencing artifact. A later analysis calculated a clonal expansion index for each public chain from normalized within-repertoire ranks of inferred template counts. A later analysis computed generation probabilities with a VDJ recombination model fitted to out-of-frame rearrangements, and checked the results against IGoR. In a later analysis, TCR-TCR, TCR-HLA and TCR-CMV co-occurrence was scored with hypergeometric tests, and a repertoire-size bias correction was applied to TCR pairs. False discovery rates were estimated in a later analysis by permuting HLA or CMV assignments 20 times. In a later analysis, co-occurring TCRs were grouped with DBSCAN, and TCRdist sequence similarity was added when clustering was performed within HLA-allele-positive subsets. Repertoires with fewer than 30,000 or more than 120,000 public chains, plus five repertoires with anomalous nucleotide sharing, were excluded from co-occurrence clustering. The immuneACCESS repertoire file appears here via TCRdb, limited to in-frame rearrangements. These files lack a portion of the clones; in checked studies, under half of the deficit traces to unresolved V genes, and the cause of the others is not known. That table is the source of V, J and clone size, and D and trimming were worked out from the DNA. A total of 110,000 to 150,000 clones appear in this sample, about three quarters of them only once. The top ten hold 1.5% to 2% of the sample.

The germline V gene encodes CDR1 SGHDT and CDR2 YYEEEE. Reading from cysteine to phenylalanine, the CDR3 counts 15 amino acids. Kept here is only the CDR3 DNA, which spans 45 bases and is read in frame from base 1. V lost 0 bases and J lost 4 bases; the stretch between them is 11 bases long. The cohort was made up of 666 healthy bone marrow donors. At the time of sampling, all cohort members were nominally healthy, though unrecorded immune exposures were likely present. The donor tested CMV seronegative, placing the donor among the 350 or so seronegative members of the cohort. A peripheral blood sample was provided by each donor, and peripheral blood mononuclear cells were used for TCR beta sequencing. Genomic DNA was extracted from the blood cell samples with the Qiagen DNeasy Blood Extraction Kit. About this clone: Its antigen is currently not known. No clone much larger than this one lies a single base away; base qualities are absent.

The TCR originated in a woman aged 25 to 39 in good health and CMV-seronegative. Sequencing used PBMCs. The chain uses TRBV5-6 and TRBJ2-1, and the D gene may be TRBD2, 5 bases matching. The CDR3 protein is CASSLGVGLYNEQFF. The nucleotide sequence is TGTGCCAGCAGCTTGGGGGTAGGACTTTACAATGAGCAGTTCTTC.